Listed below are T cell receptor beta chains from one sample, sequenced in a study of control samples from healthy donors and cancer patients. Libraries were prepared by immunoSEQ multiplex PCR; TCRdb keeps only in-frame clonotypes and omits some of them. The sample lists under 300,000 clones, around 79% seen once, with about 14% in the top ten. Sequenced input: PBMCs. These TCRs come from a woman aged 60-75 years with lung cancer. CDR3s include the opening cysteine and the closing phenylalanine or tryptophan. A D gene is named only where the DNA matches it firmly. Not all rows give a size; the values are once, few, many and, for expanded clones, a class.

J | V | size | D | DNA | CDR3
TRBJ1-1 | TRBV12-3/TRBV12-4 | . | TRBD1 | TGTGCCAGCAGTCTCCGGGACAGGGCTGAAGCTTTCTTT | CASSLRDRAEAFF
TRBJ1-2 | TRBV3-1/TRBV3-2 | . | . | TGTGCCAGCAGCCAAGGGCAGGGTGGGAATGGCTACACCTTC | CASSQGQGGNGYTF
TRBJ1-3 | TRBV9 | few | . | TGTGCCAGCAGCGGAGAAGTTGGAGGAAACACCATATATTTT | CASSGEVGGNTIYF
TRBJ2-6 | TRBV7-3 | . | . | TGTGCCAGCAGCTTTGGGGTGCGAGGGGCCAACGTCCTGACTTTC | CASSFGVRGANVLTF
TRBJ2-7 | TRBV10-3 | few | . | TGTGCCATCAGTGAGAGGGACGAGCAGTACTTC | CAISERDEQYF
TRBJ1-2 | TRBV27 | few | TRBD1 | TGTGCCAGCAGTCCCACAGGGGCCCTGGGAGGCTACACCTTC | CASSPTGALGGYTF
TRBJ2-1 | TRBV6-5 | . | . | TGTGCCAGCAGCCGAACACGGGGGATCGATGAGCAGTTCTTC | CASSRTRGIDEQFF
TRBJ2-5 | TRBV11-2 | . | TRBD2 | TGTGCCAGCAGCAGCGGGGCTAGCGGGGGGGTTGTCCAAGAGACCCAGTACTTC | CASSSGASGGVVQETQYF
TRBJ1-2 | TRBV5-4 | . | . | TGTGCCAGCAGCTTTATAGGGGAGAACTATGGCTACACCTTC | CASSFIGENYGYTF
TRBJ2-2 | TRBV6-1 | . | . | TGTGCCAGCAGTGATCGGGACACAAGGGGGAACACCGGGGAGCTGTTTTTT | CASSDRDTRGNTGELFF
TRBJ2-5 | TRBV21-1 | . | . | TGTGCCAGCAGTAAAAGATGGACAGGGGGGAGAGAGACCCAGTACTTC | CASSKRWTGGRETQYF
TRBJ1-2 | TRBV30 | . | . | TGTGCCTGGAGCCTCCCAGGGAACTATGGCTACACCTTC | CAWSLPGNYGYTF
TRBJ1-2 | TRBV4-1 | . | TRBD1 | TGCGCCAGCAGCCAGCCGGGACAGGGATTTAACTATGGCTACACCTTC | CASSQPGQGFNYGYTF
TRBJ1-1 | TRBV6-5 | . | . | TGTGCCAGCAGCTTGACTGAGGCAGGCACTGAAGCTTTCTTT | CASSLTEAGTEAFF
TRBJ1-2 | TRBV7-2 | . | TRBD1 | TGTGCCAGCACCGTGGACAGGGGAATTCGTGGCTACACCTTC | CASTVDRGIRGYTF
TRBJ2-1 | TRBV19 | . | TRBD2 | TGTGCCAGTACTAACCCTAGCGGGAGTTACTACAATGAGCAGTTCTTC | CASTNPSGSYYNEQFF
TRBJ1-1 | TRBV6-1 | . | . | TGTGCCAGCAGTGATTACGCGGGGGAGGCTAGAGCTTTCTTT | CASSDYAGEARAFF
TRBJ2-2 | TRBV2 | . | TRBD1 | TGTGCCAGCAGCGGACAGGGGCTGAGCACCGGGGAGCTGTTTTTT | CASSGQGLSTGELFF
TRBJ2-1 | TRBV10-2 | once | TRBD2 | TGCGCCAGCAGAGGCGGGGGACCCTACAATGAGCAGTTCTTC | CASRGGGPYNEQFF
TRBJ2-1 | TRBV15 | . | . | TGTGCCACCAGCAGAGATAATTTCGGGCAGTTCTTC | CATSRDNFGQFF
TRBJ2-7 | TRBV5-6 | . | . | TGTGCCAGCAGCCTCAGGGTGGAGCACGAGCAGTACTTC | CASSLRVEHEQYF
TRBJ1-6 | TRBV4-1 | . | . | TGCGCCAGCAGCCTAGAGCGAGACCATAATTCACCCCTCCACTTT | CASSLERDHNSPLHF
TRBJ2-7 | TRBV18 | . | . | TGTGCCAGCTCTCTAGGGGTCGGGACGTACGAGCAGTACTTC | CASSLGVGTYEQYF
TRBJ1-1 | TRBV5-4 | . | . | TGTGCCAGCAGCCGACAACAGGCAAACACTGAAGCTTTCTTT | CASSRQQANTEAFF
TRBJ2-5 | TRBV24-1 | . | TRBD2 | TGTGCCACCTCCAGCGGGATCGTATACCAAGAGACCCAGTACTTC | CATSSGIVYQETQYF
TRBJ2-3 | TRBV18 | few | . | TGTGCCAGCTCACCCTTGGACAGCACAGATACGCAGTATTTT | CASSPLDSTDTQYF
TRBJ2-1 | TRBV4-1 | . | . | TGCGCCAGCAGCCAAGGGACAGAAAGCTCCTACAATGAGCAGTTCTTC | CASSQGTESSYNEQFF
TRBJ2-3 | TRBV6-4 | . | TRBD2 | TGTGCCAGCAGTCCGACTAGCGCTCGACTCACTATAGGCACAGATACGCAGTATTTT | CASSPTSARLTIGTDTQYF
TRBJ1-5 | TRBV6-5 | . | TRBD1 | TGTGCCAGCAGTTACTCGTGGGCAGGGGGCGGTCAGCCCCAGCATTTT | CASSYSWAGGGQPQHF
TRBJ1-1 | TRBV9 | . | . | TGTGCCAGCAGGAGGGGGGGAATGAACACTGAAGCTTTCTTT | CASRRGGMNTEAFF
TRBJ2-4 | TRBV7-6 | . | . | TGTGCCAGCAGCTTGCCTGTGGACTCCGAGGGGGGAAACATTCAGTACTTC | CASSLPVDSEGGNIQYF
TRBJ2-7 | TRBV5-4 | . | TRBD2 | TGTGCCAGCAGCCCAGGACTAGCGGAACTCTACGAGCAGTACTTC | CASSPGLAELYEQYF
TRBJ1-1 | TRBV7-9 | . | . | TGTGCCAGCGCCTTCGGACAAGGGGGTGGGATGAACACTGAAGCTTTCTTT | CASAFGQGGGMNTEAFF
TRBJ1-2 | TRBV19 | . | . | TGTGCCAGCCGGCCGGACCCTCAGGGTGGAGGCTACACCTTC | CASRPDPQGGGYTF
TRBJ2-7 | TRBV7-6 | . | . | TGTGCCAGCAGCCACGGGACAACCCGCGGTTCAGCATGGTACGAGCAGTACTTC | CASSHGTTRGSAWYEQYF
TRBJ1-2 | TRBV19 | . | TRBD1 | TGTGCCAGTACCCCAGGACAGGGAGGGTATGGCTACACCTTC | CASTPGQGGYGYTF
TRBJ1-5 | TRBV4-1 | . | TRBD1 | TGCGCCAGCAGCCAAGTTCCCGGGACAGCTTATAGCAATCAGCCCCAGCATTTT | CASSQVPGTAYSNQPQHF
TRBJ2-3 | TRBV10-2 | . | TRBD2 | TGCGCCAGCAGTACGGGGGGGCGGACAGATACGCAGTATTTT | CASSTGGRTDTQYF
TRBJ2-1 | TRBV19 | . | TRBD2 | TGTGCCAGTAGTAGTTGGTCTAGCGGGAACAATGAGCAGTTCTTC | CASSSWSSGNNEQFF
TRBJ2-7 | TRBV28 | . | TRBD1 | TGTGCCAGCAGTGCCTCTTCCCGGGACAGCCCCTACGAGCAGTACTTC | CASSASSRDSPYEQYF
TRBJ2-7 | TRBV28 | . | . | TGTGCCAGCAGTCCCCCGGGACTCTACGAGCAGTACTTC | CASSPPGLYEQYF
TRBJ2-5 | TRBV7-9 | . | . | TGTGCCAGCCAGTCGTGGCCCCAAGAGACCCAGTACTTC | CASQSWPQETQYF
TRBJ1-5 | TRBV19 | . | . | TGTGCCAGTAGTATAATTCCAAGTAATAATCAGCCCCAGCATTTT | CASSIIPSNNQPQHF
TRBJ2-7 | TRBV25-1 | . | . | TGTGCCAGCAGTGACCCCGGCAGAACCTACGAGCAGTACTTC | CASSDPGRTYEQYF
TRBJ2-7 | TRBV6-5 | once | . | TGTGCCAGCAAACCCGCTGACTCCTACGAGCAGTACTTC | CASKPADSYEQYF
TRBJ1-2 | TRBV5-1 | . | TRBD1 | TGCGCCAGCAGCTTGATTTTGGGGACAGGGGTAGGCTACACCTTC | CASSLILGTGVGYTF
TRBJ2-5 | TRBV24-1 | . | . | TGTGCCACCAGTGATTCCGGTAAAGGGGGGCAAGAGACCCAGTACTTC | CATSDSGKGGQETQYF
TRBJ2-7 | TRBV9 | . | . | TGTGCCAGCAGCGTAGCGGCGGCGGCCCCCTACGAGCAGTACTTC | CASSVAAAAPYEQYF
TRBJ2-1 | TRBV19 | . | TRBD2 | TGTGCCAGTAGTCCGAGGACTAGCGGGAGTTACAATGAGCAGTTCTTC | CASSPRTSGSYNEQFF
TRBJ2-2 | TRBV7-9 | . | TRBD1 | TGTGCCAGCAGTTTAAGACAGGGCAACACCGGGGAGCTGTTTTTT | CASSLRQGNTGELFF
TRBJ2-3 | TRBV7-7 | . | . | TGTGCCAGCAGCTTATCCGGACAGCCCACAGATACGCAGTATTTT | CASSLSGQPTDTQYF
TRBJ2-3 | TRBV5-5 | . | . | TGTGCCAGCAGCTTGAGGACCCCCCTGGACACAGATACGCAGTATTTT | CASSLRTPLDTDTQYF
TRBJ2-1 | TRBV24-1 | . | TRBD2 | TGTGCCACCAGTGATCCTGGACTAGCGGGAGTCAGTGAGCAGTTCTTC | CATSDPGLAGVSEQFF
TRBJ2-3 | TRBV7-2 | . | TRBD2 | TGTGCCAGCAGCTCGACTAGCGGGCGCCCGGAAGGTACGCAGTATTTT | CASSSTSGRPEGTQYF
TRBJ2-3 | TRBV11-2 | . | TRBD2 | TGTGCCAGCACTACGGGACTATCGTCTCAGTATTTT | CASTTGLSSQYF
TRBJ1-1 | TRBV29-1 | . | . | TGCAGCGGCCTGACAGCCACCACTGAAGCTTTCTTT | CSGLTATTEAFF
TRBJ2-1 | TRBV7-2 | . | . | TGTGCCAGCAGCTTAGCTAGCGGACTTGTAGACAATGAGCAGTTCTTC | CASSLASGLVDNEQFF
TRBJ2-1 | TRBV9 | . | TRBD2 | TGTGCCAGCAGCGTGCGATCGGGACTAGCATACAATGAGCAGTTCTTC | CASSVRSGLAYNEQFF